The entry below describes one TCR beta chain. The antigen is unknown. This entry is derived from a study of identical twins. TCRdb reanalysed the 5' RACE reads using MiXCR and keeps one entry per CDR3 protein. Found here are some 570,000 distinct CDR3 sequences, 20% to 25% of them singletons; the top ten hold 0.48%. Points from the study as a whole: Among monozygotic twins, out-of-frame TCR alpha sharing exceeded what models predicted.

This CDR3 is 15 amino acids long. Trimming cost V 0 bases and J 3 bases; bases outside gene matches: 5. CDR1 DFQATT and CDR2 SNEGSKA come from the germline V gene (reference sequence). This sample also appeared in a second study, on yellow fever vaccine responses in identical twins.

This chain links TRBV20-1 with TRBJ2-5, with 9 positions matching TRBD2. What was sequenced was CD4+ T cells sorted from blood. This receptor was taken from a woman under 30 in good health. CDR3 amino acids: CSARDAASGKETQYF. CDR3 DNA: TGCAGTGCTAGAGATGCGGCTAGCGGGAAAGAGACCCAGTACTTC.